The 18 T cell receptor beta chains given below trace back to one sample, sequenced in a study of T cell responses to AZD1222 COVID-19 vaccine. The assay was immunoSEQ multiplex PCR, and TCRdb's table has in-frame clones only and misses some. The table includes about 140,000 clones, 90% detected once. The starting material was peripheral blood, obtained 28 days after the second AZD1222 dose. The receptors shown here come from an adult who received the AZD1222 COVID-19 vaccine.

V gene TRBV5-1 combines with J gene TRBJ2-1; 8 nucleotides align to TRBD2. With 2 bases clipped from V and 0 bases from J, the junction kept 10 bases outside the gene matches. CDR1 and CDR2 (germline): SGHRS, YFSETQ. The CDR3 is 18 residues long. CDR3 DNA sequence: TGCGCCAGCAGCTTCACCAGCGGGGGCCCAAGCTCCTACAATGAGCAGTTCTTC. It is translated as CASSFTSGGPSSYNEQFF. The full variable domain, completed using reference TRBV5-1 and TRBJ2-1, is KAGVTQTPRYLIKTRGQQVTLSCSPISGHRSVSWYQQTPGQGLQFLFEYFSETQRNKGNFPGRFSGRQFSNSRSEMNVSTLELGDSALYLCASSFTSGGPSSYNEQFFGPGTRLTVL.

The gene calls are TRBV5-1 and TRBJ1-1; a weak D match, TRBD1 (6 bases). Germline CDR1 is SGHRS and CDR2 is YFSETQ. The CDR3 is 17 residues long. V lost 4 bases to trimming and J lost 2 bases, with 21 bases between them. The CDR3 DNA reads as TGCGCCAGCAGCCCCCCGGGGGCAGTTGGGATAAACACTGAAGCTTTCTTT. It codes for CASSPPGAVGINTEAFF.

J is TRBJ2-1 and V is TRBV6-5; 9 bases fit TRBD1. The V segment lost 8 bases and the J segment 8 bases; nucleotides outside the gene matches: 13. This CDR3 has 15 amino acids. Germline assignment: CDR1 MNHEY and CDR2 SVGAGI. The DNA for the CDR3 is TGTGCCAGCCTCCCAACGGGACAGGGAACCTATGAGCAGTTCTTC. The encoded protein is CASLPTGQGTYEQFF.

The count of this clone is one. The gene calls are TRBV3-1 (or the pseudogene TRBV3-2) and TRBJ1-6; D is possibly TRBD1 (5 bases). The CDR3 extends over 18 amino acids. Trimming cost V 0 bases and J 7 bases, with 19 bases left between them. CDR1 LGHDT and CDR2 YNNKEL come from the germline V gene (reference sequence). CDR3 in DNA: TGTGCCAGCAGCCAAGATCCCGGGACGACGGCCCGGAATTCACCCCTCCACTTT. It codes for CASSQDPGTTARNSPLHF.

V gene TRBV2 combines with J gene TRBJ1-4, with a weak D call TRBD1 (6 bases). CDR3 length: 13 residues. Trimming stripped 11 bases from V and 5 bases from J, with 15 bases between. Germline values: CDR1 SNHLY, CDR2 FYNNEI. CDR3 nucleotides: TGTGCCGGAAACAGGGTTTACAATGAAAAACTGTTTTTT. Translation gives CAGNRVYNEKLFF.

This clone has a handful of counts. In nucleotides, the CDR3 is TGTGCCAGCAGCCAAGTGGGGAACACCGGGGAGCTGTTTTTT. Translated, it gives CASSQVGNTGELFF. The genes are TRBV4-2 and TRBJ2-2; no clear D gene. V shed 1 base and J shed 1 base, with 4 bases lying between them. The CDR3 is made up of 14 amino acids. Germline CDR1 is LGHNA and CDR2 is YNFKEQ.

This chain uses TRBV2 with TRBJ2-7; D might be TRBD1 (6 bases). CDR1 is SNHLY and CDR2 is FYNNEI in the germline V gene. Deletions cut 3 bases from V and 0 bases from J, with 9 bases between. The CDR3 covers 14 residues. The CDR3 DNA sequence: TGTGCCAGCAGTGACGGGACACTCTCCTACGAGCAGTACTTC. Translated: CASSDGTLSYEQYF.

A note on this clone: The sample contains more than one DNA sequence encoding this CDR3. This chain uses TRBV7-8 with TRBJ2-7; D not resolved. This CDR3 is built from 12 residues. Per the germline V gene, CDR1 is SGHVS and CDR2 is FQNEAQ. V lost 4 bases to trimming and J lost 3 bases, with 7 bases between them. In DNA form, the CDR3 reads TGTGCCAGCAGCTCGCCGAGCTACGAGCAGTACTTC. Its translation is CASSSPSYEQYF.

V gene TRBV5-5 combines with J gene TRBJ1-4; D call uncertain. CDR1 and CDR2 from the germline V gene are SGHKS and YYEKEE (reference sequence). V was trimmed by 1 base and J by 8 bases, leaving 12 bases between them. This CDR3 contains 14 residues. The CDR3 reads CASSLYVPEEKLFF. The CDR3 DNA reads TGTGCCAGCAGCTTGTATGTACCCGAAGAAAAACTGTTTTTT.

This clone is deemed medium-sized. The chain couples TRBV5-1 to TRBJ2-5; 9 bases are shared with TRBD2. After removal of 0 bases from V and 7 bases from J, the junction contained 10 bases not matched to a gene. Germline lookup yields CDR1 SGHRS and CDR2 YFSETQ. This CDR3 has 16 amino acids. The CDR3 region has the DNA TGCGCCAGCAGCTTGGATAGCGGGAGATTGGGGAGGACCCAGTACTTC. Its translation: CASSLDSGRLGRTQYF.

The chain is built from TRBV15 and TRBJ2-5, with a weak D call TRBD2 (5 bases). The V gene's germline CDR1 is LNHNV and CDR2 YYDKDF (reference sequence). This CDR3 region has 15 residues. Trimming took 0 bases from V and 3 from J, leaving 11 bases between them. CDR3 region: CATSREASGEETQYF. The CDR3 nucleotides are TGTGCCACCAGCAGAGAGGCCTCCGGGGAAGAGACCCAGTACTTC. The variable domain in full, with the rest retrieved from reference TRBV15 and TRBJ2-5, is DAMVIQNPRYQVTQFGKPVTLSCSQTLNHNVMYWYQQKSSQAPKLLFHYYDKDFNNEADTPDNFQSRRPNTSFCFLDIRSPGLGDTAMYLCATSREASGEETQYFGPGTRLLVL.

J is TRBJ2-5 and V is TRBV27; perhaps D is TRBD1 or TRBD2 (5 bases each). This CDR3 has 14 amino acids. Germline assignment: CDR1 MNHEY and CDR2 SMNVEV (reference sequence). The V and J ends lost 5 bases and 7 bases respectively, with 17 bases between them. CDR3 DNA: TGTGCCAGCAGTGCCATTGAGGGACCTGGGACCCAGTACTTC. Translating gives CASSAIEGPGTQYF.

The chain carries TRBV5-1 and TRBJ2-3, with TRBD1 matching 7 bases. Germline CDR1 is SGHRS and CDR2 is YFSETQ. This CDR3 comprises 15 residues. V was pared by 4 bases and J by 1 base, with 6 bases of the junction left unmatched. CDR3 residues: CASSKTGVGTDTQYF. The DNA for the CDR3 is TGCGCCAGCAGCAAAACAGGGGTGGGCACAGATACGCAGTATTTT.

CDR3 amino acids: CASTEGTYNSPLHF. CDR3 DNA sequence: TGTGCCAGCACCGAGGGGACCTATAATTCACCCCTCCACTTT. The V gene is TRBV7-2, the J gene TRBJ1-6, with D possibly matching TRBD1 (5 bases). This CDR3 is 14 amino acids long. The germline CDR1 and CDR2 sequences are SGHTA and FQGNSA. The V gene lost 7 bases and the J gene lost 2 bases, with 9 bases spanning the gap.

CDR3 in amino acids: CASSTGTSGVTDTQYF. The CDR3 coding sequence is TGCGCCAGCAGCACCGGGACTAGCGGGGTTACAGATACGCAGTATTTT. V is TRBV5-1 and J is TRBJ2-3, with 13 bases fitting TRBD2. V dropped 4 bases and J dropped 3; count of bases not matched to a gene: 5. CDR1 is SGHRS, CDR2 YFSETQ, per germline. CDR3 length: 16 amino acids.

The chain carries TRBV27 and TRBJ1-1, with D possibly matching TRBD1 (6 bases). V gave up 2 bases and J gave up 6 bases, with 19 bases separating them. The V gene's germline CDR1 is MNHEY and CDR2 SMNVEV (reference sequence). This CDR3 has 16 residues. The DNA for the CDR3 is TGTGCCAGCAGTTTACAATCTGGGGGCGCGAGGGCTGAAGCTTTCTTT. The encoded protein is CASSLQSGGARAEAFF.

The rearrangement uses TRBV2 and TRBJ2-7; the D call may be TRBD1 or TRBD2 (5 bases each). Germline CDR1 is SNHLY and CDR2 is FYNNEI. V was shortened by 6 bases and J by 3 bases, with 18 bases between the two germline ends. The CDR3 runs 15 residues. CDR3 in amino acids: CASREQGFDYYEQYF. The CDR3 DNA reads TGTGCCAGCAGAGAGCAGGGTTTCGACTACTACGAGCAGTACTTC.

The chain employs TRBV5-1 and TRBJ2-1; D could derive from TRBD1 or TRBD2 (5 bases each). V gave up 0 bases and J gave up 7 bases, with 14 bases separating them. The CDR3 contains 15 residues. CDR1 SGHRS and CDR2 YFSETQ come from the germline V gene. CDR3 nucleotide sequence: TGCGCCAGCAGCTTGGTATCGGGGCGCAGGAATGAGCAGTTCTTC. It encodes CASSLVSGRRNEQFF. The whole variable domain, filled in from reference TRBV5-1 and TRBJ2-1, reads KAGVTQTPRYLIKTRGQQVTLSCSPISGHRSVSWYQQTPGQGLQFLFEYFSETQRNKGNFPGRFSGRQFSNSRSEMNVSTLELGDSALYLCASSLVSGRRNEQFFGPGTRLTVL.